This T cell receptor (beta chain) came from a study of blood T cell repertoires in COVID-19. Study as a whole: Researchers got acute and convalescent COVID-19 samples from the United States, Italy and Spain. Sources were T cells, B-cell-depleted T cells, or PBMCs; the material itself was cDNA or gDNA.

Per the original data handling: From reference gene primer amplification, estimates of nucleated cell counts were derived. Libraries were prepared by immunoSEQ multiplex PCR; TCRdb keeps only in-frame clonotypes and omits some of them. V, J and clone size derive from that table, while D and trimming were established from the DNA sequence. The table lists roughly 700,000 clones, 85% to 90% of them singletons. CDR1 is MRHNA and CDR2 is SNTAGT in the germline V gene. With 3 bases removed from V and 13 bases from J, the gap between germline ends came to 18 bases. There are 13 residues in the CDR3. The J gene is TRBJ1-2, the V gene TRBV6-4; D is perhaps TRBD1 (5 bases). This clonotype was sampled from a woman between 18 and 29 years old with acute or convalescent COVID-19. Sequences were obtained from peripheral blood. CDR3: CASSDPRVRGSTF. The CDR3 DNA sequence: TGTGCCAGCAGTGATCCGAGGGTACGGGGGAGCACCTTC.